This T cell receptor beta chain emerged from a study of T cell clonotyping in hematopoietic cell transplantation. This clone showed up just once. The target antigen is unknown. In germline, CDR1 is SGHAT, CDR2 FQNNGV. V was cut by 6 bases and J by 0 bases, with 11 bases left in between. The CDR3 runs 14 residues. The repertoire was sequenced with immunoSEQ multiplex PCR; TCRdb's copy has only in-frame clones and lacks some. The sample consists of about 12,000 clones, about 80% of them appearing once. Study observations and caveats: Recipient TCR diversity dropped after transplant; expanded clonotypes rose from day 30 to 180. At the given depth, recipient repertoires were over 95% de novo clonotypes. Higher Inverse Simpson Index values in graft donor and pretransplant recipient predicted broader posttransplant TCR diversity. Cells were unsorted, so CD4 and CD8 contributions were not separated.

This chain links TRBV11-2 with TRBJ1-2, with D possibly being TRBD1 (5 bases). This specimen consisted of PBMCs, obtained 100 days after allogeneic stem cell transplant. This receptor was taken from a female patient between 40 and 55 years old who had an allogeneic stem cell transplant from a related donor, so T cells may come from the graft donor. Some clones in this sample may be carry-over from other donors' samples. The CDR3 sequence: CASRGTVANYGYTF. The CDR3 region has the DNA TGTGCCAGCAGGGGGACGGTAGCTAACTATGGCTACACCTTC.